A selection of T cell receptor beta chains follows, all from one sample in a study of PD-L1 blockade in urothelial cancer. TCRdb keeps only in-frame clones here, not all; method: immunoSEQ multiplex PCR. Of about 40,000 clones listed, approximately 84% were seen once; the top ten hold 10% to 13%. The source material was PBMCs, sampled around atezolizumab (anti-PD-L1) treatment. Receptors were obtained from a man aged 40-49 years with urothelial cancer. The CDR3 runs from the conserved cysteine through the conserved F or W. Fields, in order: clone size, V gene, J gene, D gene, CDR3 DNA, CDR3 protein. A D gene is named only where the DNA matches it firmly. Clone size is not always given. Where it is, it says once, few, many or a class for expanded clones.

.	TRBV5-6	TRBJ2-5	.	TGTGCCAGCAGCTCCGCCGCAGGGACCCAGTACTTC	CASSSAAGTQYF
.	TRBV6-5	TRBJ2-1	TRBD2	TGTGCCAGCAGCCGCCCGGGACTAGCGGGAGTTGAGCAGTTCTTC	CASSRPGLAGVEQFF
.	TRBV18	TRBJ2-4	.	TGTGCCAGCTCACCAAGGGGGAAGGTCTCGGTAGCCAAAAACATTCAGTACTTC	CASSPRGKVSVAKNIQYF
.	TRBV5-1	TRBJ1-5	.	TGCGCCAGCAGCTTGTTAACTGATCAGCCCCAGCATTTT	CASSLLTDQPQHF
few	TRBV6-5	TRBJ2-7	TRBD1	TGTGCCAGCAGCCAGACAGGGATCTACGAGCAGTACTTC	CASSQTGIYEQYF
.	TRBV5-1	TRBJ2-1	TRBD2	TGCGCCAGCAGCTTGGCTAGCGGGGGTGAGCAGTTCTTC	CASSLASGGEQFF
.	TRBV30	TRBJ2-2	.	TGTGCCTGGAGTAATACAGGGTTTGACGGGGAGCTGTTTTTT	CAWSNTGFDGELFF
.	TRBV28	TRBJ1-1	.	TGTGCCAGCAGTCCCCCGGGGGGGCTGAACACTGAAGCTTTCTTT	CASSPPGGLNTEAFF
.	TRBV7-9	TRBJ2-7	TRBD2	TGTGCCAGCACGGGCGGGAGGGCGTTCGAGCAGTACTTC	CASTGGRAFEQYF
.	TRBV28	TRBJ1-2	TRBD1	TGTGCCAGCAGAATACAGGGGGCCGGCGAAGGCTACACCTTC	CASRIQGAGEGYTF
.	TRBV19	TRBJ2-7	.	TGTGCCAGTAGTCTCGGCGGGACCAACGAGCAGTACTTC	CASSLGGTNEQYF
.	TRBV19	TRBJ2-2	TRBD1	TGTGCCAGTAGTAGGGACAGGACGGCCGGGGAGCTGTTTTTT	CASSRDRTAGELFF
.	TRBV21-1	TRBJ2-3	.	TGTGCCAGCAGCGCCGAGGGTTGGGATACGCAGTATTTT	CASSAEGWDTQYF
.	TRBV6-1	TRBJ1-1	.	TGTGCCAGCAAGGCGTACACAGGCGTGGGTGAAGCTTTCTTT	CASKAYTGVGEAFF
few	TRBV7-3	TRBJ2-3	TRBD2	TGTGCCAGCAGCCCCAGCCTAGCGGGAGTAGGAGATACGCAGTATTTT	CASSPSLAGVGDTQYF
.	TRBV11-3	TRBJ2-3	TRBD1	TGTGCCAGCAGCTTCCGCCCCCCGGGACAGGGAGCAGATACGCAGTATTTT	CASSFRPPGQGADTQYF
.	TRBV6-1	TRBJ1-1	TRBD1	TGTGCCAGCAGGTCTAAGGGACAGGGGGGGACTGAAGCTTTCTTT	CASRSKGQGGTEAFF